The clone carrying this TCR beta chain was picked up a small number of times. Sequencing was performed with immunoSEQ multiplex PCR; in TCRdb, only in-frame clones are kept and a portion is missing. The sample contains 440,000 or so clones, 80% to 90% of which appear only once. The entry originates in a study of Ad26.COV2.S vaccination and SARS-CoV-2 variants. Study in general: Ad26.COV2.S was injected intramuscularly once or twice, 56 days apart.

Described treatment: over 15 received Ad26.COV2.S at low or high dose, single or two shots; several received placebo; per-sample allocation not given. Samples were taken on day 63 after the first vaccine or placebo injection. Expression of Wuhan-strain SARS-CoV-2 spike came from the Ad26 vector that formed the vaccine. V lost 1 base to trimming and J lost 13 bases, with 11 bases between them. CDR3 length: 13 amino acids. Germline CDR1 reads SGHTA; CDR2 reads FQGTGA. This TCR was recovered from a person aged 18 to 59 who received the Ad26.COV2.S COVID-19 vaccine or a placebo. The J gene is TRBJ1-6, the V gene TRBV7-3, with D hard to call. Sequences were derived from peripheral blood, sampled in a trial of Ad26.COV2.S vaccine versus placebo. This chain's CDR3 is CASSLRHSDPLHF. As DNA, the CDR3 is TGTGCCAGCAGCTTAAGACACAGTGACCCCCTCCACTTT.